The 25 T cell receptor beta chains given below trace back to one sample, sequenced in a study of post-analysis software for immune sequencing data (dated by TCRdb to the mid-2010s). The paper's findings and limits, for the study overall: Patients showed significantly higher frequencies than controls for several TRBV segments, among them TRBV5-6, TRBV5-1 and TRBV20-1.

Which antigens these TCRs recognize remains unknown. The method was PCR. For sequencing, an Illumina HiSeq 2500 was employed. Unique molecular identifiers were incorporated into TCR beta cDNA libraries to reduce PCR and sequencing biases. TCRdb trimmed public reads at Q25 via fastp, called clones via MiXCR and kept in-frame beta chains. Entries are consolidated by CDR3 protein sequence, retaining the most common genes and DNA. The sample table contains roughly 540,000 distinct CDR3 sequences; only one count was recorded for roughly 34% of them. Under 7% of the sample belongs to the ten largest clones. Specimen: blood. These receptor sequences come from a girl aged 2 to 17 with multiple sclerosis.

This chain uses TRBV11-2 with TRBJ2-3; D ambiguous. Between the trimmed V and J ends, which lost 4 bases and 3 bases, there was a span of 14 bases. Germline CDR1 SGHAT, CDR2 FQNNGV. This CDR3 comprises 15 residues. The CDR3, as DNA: TGTGCCAGCAGCTCCGAGAGGTTGGGTACAGATACGCAGTATTTT. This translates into CASSSERLGTDTQYF.

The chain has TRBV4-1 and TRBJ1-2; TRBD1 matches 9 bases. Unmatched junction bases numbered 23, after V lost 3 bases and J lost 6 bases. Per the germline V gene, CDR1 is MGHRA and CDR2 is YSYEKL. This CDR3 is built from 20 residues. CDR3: CASSHPAFGSHDRGRDGYTF. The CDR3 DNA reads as TGCGCCAGCAGCCATCCAGCATTTGGCTCCCACGACAGGGGGAGGGATGGCTACACCTTC.

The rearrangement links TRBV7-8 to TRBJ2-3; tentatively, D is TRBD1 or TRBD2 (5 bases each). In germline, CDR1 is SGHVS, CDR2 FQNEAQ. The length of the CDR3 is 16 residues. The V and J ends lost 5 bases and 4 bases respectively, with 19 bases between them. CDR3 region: CASSQGSGTHPDTQYF. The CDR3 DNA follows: TGTGCCAGCAGCCAGGGCTCGGGGACCCACCCAGATACGCAGTATTTT.

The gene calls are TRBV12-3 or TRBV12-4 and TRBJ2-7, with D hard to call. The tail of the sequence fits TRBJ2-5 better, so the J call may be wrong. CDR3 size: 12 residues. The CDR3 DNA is TGTGCCAGCAGTTCAGCCGCAGAGACCCAGTACTTC. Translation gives CASSSAAETQYF.

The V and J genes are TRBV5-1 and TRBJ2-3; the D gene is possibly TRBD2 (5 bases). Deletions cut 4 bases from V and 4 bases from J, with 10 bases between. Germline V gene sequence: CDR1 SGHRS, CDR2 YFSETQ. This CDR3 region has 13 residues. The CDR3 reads CASSPWGADTQYF. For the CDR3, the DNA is TGCGCCAGCAGCCCCTGGGGAGCAGATACGCAGTATTTT.

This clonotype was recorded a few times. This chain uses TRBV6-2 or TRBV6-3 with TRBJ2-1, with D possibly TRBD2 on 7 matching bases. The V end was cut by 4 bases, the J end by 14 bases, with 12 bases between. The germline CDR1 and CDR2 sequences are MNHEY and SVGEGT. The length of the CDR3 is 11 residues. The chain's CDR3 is CASSLGGGEFF. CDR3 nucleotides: TGTGCCAGCAGTTTGGGGGGGGGCGAGTTCTTC.

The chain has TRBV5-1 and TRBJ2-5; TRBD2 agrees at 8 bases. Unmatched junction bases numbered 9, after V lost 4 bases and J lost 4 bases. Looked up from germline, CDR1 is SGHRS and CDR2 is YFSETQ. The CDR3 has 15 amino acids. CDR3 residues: CASSPPGGRSETQYF. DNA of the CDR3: TGCGCCAGCAGCCCCCCGGGGGGGCGGTCAGAGACCCAGTACTTC.

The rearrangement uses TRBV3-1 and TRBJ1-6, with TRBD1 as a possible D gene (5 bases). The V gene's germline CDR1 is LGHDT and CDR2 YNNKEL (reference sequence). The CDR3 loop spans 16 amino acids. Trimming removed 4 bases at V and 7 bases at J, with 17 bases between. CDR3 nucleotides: TGTGCCAGCAGCCGGGGGTCGGGCAGGAAGAATTCACCCCTCCACTTT. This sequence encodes CASSRGSGRKNSPLHF.

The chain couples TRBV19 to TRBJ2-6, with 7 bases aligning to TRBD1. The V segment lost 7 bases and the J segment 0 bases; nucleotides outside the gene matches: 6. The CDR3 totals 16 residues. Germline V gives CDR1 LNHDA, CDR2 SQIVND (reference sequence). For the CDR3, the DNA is TGTGCCAGTACGCGACAGGGAGTCTCTGGGGCCAACGTCCTGACTTTC. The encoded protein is CASTRQGVSGANVLTF.

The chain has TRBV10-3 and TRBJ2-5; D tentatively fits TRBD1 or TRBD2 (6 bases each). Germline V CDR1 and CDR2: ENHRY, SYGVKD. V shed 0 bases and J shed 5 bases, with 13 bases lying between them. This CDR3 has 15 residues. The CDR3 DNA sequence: TGTGCCATCAGTGAGTCGAAGGGGGGAGTGGAGACCCAGTACTTC. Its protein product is CAISESKGGVETQYF.

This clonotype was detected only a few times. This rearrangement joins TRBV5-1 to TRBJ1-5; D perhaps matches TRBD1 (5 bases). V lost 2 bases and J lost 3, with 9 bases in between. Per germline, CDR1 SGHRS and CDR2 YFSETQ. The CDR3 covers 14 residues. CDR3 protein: CASSLWGDNQPQHF. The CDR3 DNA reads TGCGCCAGCAGCTTATGGGGGGACAATCAGCCCCAGCATTTT.

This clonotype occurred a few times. CDR3 protein: CASSEGQLTDTQYF. The CDR3 coding sequence is TGTGCCAGCAGTGAGGGACAGCTCACAGATACGCAGTATTTT. The chain uses TRBV6-1 and TRBJ2-3, with TRBD1 matching 7 bases. The junction had 2 bases not matched to a gene; V was cut back by 3 bases and J by 2 bases. CDR3 length: 14 residues. The germline gives CDR1 MNHNS, CDR2 SASEGT.

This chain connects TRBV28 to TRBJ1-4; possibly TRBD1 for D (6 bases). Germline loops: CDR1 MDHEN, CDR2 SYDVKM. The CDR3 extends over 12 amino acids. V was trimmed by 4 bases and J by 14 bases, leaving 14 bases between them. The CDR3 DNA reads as TGTGCCAGCAGTTCGACCGACAGGTTCCTGTTTTTT. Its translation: CASSSTDRFLFF.

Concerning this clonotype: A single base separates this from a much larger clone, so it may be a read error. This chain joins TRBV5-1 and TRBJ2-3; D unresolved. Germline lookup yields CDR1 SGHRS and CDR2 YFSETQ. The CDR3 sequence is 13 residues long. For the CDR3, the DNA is TGCGCCAACAGCTTGGCGGTTCCAGATACGCAGTATTTT. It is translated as CANSLAVPDTQYF.

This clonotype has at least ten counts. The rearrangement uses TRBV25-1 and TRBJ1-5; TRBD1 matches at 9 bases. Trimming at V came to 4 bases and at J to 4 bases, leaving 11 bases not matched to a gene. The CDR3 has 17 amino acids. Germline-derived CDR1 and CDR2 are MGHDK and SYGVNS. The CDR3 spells CASSGQGGTSWNQPQHF. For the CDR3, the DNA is TGTGCCAGCAGTGGACAGGGGGGGACCTCGTGGAATCAGCCCCAGCATTTT. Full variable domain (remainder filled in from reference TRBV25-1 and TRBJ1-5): EADIYQTPRYLVIGTGKKITLECSQTMGHDKMYWYQQDPGMELHLIHYSYGVNSTEKGDLSSESTVSRIRTEHFPLTLESARPSHTSQYLCASSGQGGTSWNQPQHFGDGTRLSIL.

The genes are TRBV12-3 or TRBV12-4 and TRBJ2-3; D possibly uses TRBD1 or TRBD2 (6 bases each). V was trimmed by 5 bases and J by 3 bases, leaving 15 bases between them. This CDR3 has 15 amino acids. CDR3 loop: CASSHRRGGTDTQYF. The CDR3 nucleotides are TGTGCCAGCAGTCACCGGAGAGGGGGGACAGATACGCAGTATTTT.

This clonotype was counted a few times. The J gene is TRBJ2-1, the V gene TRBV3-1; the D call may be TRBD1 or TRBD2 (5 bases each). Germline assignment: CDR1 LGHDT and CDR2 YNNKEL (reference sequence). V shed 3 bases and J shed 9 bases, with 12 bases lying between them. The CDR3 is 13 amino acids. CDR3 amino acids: CASSHLERGEQFF. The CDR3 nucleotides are TGTGCCAGCAGCCACCTCGAGAGGGGTGAGCAGTTCTTC.

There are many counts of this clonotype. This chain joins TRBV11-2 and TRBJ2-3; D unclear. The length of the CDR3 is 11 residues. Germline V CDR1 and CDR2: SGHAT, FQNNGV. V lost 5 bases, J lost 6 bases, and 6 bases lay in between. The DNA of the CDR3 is TGTGCCAGCAGCCCGGCTGATACGCAGTATTTT. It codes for CASSPADTQYF.

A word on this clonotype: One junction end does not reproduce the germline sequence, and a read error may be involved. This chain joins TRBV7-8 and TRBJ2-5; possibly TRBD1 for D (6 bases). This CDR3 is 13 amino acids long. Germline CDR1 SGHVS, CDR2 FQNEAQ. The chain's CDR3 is CASDRDTQESQYF. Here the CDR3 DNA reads TGTGCCAGCGACCGGGACACCCAAGAGTCCCAGTACTTC.

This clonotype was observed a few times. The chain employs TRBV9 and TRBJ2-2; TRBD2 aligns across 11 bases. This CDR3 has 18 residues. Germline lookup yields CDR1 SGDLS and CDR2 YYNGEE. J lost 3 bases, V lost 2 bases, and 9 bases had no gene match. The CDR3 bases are TGTGCCAGCAGCGTGAGGGTTAGCGGGGGGGCGTACACCGGGGAGCTGTTTTTT. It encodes CASSVRVSGGAYTGELFF.

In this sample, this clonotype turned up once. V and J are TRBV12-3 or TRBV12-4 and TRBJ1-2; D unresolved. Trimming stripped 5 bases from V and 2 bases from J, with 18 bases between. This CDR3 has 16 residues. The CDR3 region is CASSPFGPPVNYGYTF. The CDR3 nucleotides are TGTGCCAGCAGTCCTTTTGGCCCCCCAGTAAACTATGGCTACACCTTC.

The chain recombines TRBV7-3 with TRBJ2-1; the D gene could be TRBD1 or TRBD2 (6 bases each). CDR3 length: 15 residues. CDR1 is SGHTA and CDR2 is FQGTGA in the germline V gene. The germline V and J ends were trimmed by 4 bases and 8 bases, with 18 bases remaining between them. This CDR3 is CASSSQGGPSHEQFF. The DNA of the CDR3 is TGTGCCAGCAGCTCACAGGGAGGTCCCAGTCATGAGCAGTTCTTC.

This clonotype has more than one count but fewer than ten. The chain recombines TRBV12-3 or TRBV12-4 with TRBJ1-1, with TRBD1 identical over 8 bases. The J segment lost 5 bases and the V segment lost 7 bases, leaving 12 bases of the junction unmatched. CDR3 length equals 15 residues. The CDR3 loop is CASNLLDRGRTEAFF. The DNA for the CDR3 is TGTGCCAGCAACCTCCTCGACAGGGGAAGAACTGAAGCTTTCTTT.

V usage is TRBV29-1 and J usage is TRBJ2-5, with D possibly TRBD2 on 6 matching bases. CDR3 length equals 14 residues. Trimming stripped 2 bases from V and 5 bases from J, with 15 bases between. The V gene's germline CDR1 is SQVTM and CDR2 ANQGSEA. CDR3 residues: CSVESEPGGETQYF. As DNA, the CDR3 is TGCAGCGTTGAATCGGAGCCTGGAGGGGAGACCCAGTACTTC.

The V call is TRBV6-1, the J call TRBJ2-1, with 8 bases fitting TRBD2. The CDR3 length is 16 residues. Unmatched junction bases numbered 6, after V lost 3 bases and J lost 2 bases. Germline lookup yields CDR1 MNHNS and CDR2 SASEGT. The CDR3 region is CASSESGGPPYNEQFF. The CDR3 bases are TGTGCCAGCAGTGAGTCGGGGGGGCCCCCCTACAATGAGCAGTTCTTC.